These T cell receptor beta chains were read from a single sample in a study of chemoradiotherapy in HPV16-positive cancers. Produced via immunoSEQ multiplex PCR; TCRdb's table is partial and in-frame only. This table has 8,400 or so clones, roughly 89% appearing once. The specimen comprised blood, sampled from a patient who underwent chemoradiotherapy. The source of these receptors is a human donor with HPV-associated anogenital cancer. Both conserved end residues are trimmed from each CDR3.

v_call	j_call	cdr3_aa
TRBV5-6	TRBJ2-1	ASSLLMPNEQF
TRBV19	TRBJ2-1	ASSKGGDYNEQF
TRBV10-3	TRBJ2-7	ATLSGRSDEQY
TRBV6-5	TRBJ1-1	ASSLSGLNTEAF
TRBV27	TRBJ2-1	ASSLAVTSGSYNEQF
TRBV11-2	TRBJ2-3	ASSLGLAGVDTQY
TRBV7-9	TRBJ1-2	ASSGNREVGYGYT
TRBV9	TRBJ1-1	ASSGTGRTEAF
TRBV28	TRBJ1-2	ASSLTAYGYT
TRBV7-2	TRBJ2-3	ASSSFSIKAGGTQY
TRBV7-9	TRBJ1-4	ASSLGETTNEKLF
TRBV7-6	TRBJ2-7	ASSRTGGGYEQY
TRBV21-1	TRBJ1-1	ASSFRVDFGTEAF
TRBV5-1	TRBJ2-7	ASSLGQGTRGHY
TRBV9	TRBJ2-1	ASSVAGTGANEQF
TRBV19	TRBJ1-3	ASRQPGTGENTIY
TRBV5-4	TRBJ1-2	ASSLAMAGYGYT
TRBV7-8	TRBJ2-1	ASSLTSGGAGEQF
TRBV7-9	TRBJ1-3	ASTPTRNTIY
TRBV7-9	TRBJ1-2	ASSPERYYGYT
TRBV6-1	TRBJ2-3	ASSELGQGSDTQY
TRBV5-1	TRBJ2-3	ASSLDVYSGPDTQY
TRBV30	TRBJ1-5	ALRGQGAWSNQPQH
TRBV27	TRBJ2-3	ASSLYTTDTQY
TRBV7-2	TRBJ1-5	ASSLGLNQPQH
TRBV18	TRBJ1-3	ASSPGYRSSGNTIY
TRBV6-1	TRBJ1-1	ASRPIRENTEAF
TRBV27	TRBJ2-1	ASSLNPVGQGTYNEQF
TRBV6-1	TRBJ2-7	ASSAIQGASYEQY
TRBV10-3	TRBJ1-4	AISERTGSNEKLF
TRBV27	TRBJ1-6	ASSQVEASPLH
TRBV27	TRBJ2-3	ASSPPLGLAGSSDTQY
TRBV14	TRBJ2-7	ASSQEDGAFYYEQY
TRBV19	TRBJ2-3	ASSTRTVTDTQY
TRBV9	TRBJ2-1	ASSSSRGGSYNEQF
TRBV6-6	TRBJ2-3	ASSTGLAHTDTQY
TRBV5-4	TRBJ2-2	ASSLGGSHTGELF
TRBV4-1	TRBJ1-4	ASSRAGQGFREKLF
TRBV5-8	TRBJ1-2	ASSLSSGQGPINYGYT
TRBV5-6	TRBJ1-2	ASLTGLRNYGYT
TRBV2	TRBJ1-2	ASSEGARDYGYT
TRBV9	TRBJ2-3	ASSVDSAGGRTDTQY
TRBV9	TRBJ2-2	ASSVTGTRWTGELF
TRBV11-2	TRBJ2-1	ASSPGLTVSYNEQF